These T cell receptor beta chains were read from a single sample in a study of beta chain features in type 1 diabetes. Data came from immunoSEQ multiplex PCR; TCRdb stores just in-frame clones and leaves some out. There are about 270,000 clones in the sample; roughly 13% occur only once, and 0.017% lies in the top ten. Material: naive CD4+ T cells from blood. The receptor set was obtained from a young man with type 1 diabetes. Each CDR3 is given with its conserved first and last residue. D genes are given only for firm matches. The size field is filled for only some rows; it gives once, few, many or a size class.

J gene,V gene,clone size,D gene,CDR3 DNA,CDR3 protein
TRBJ2-5,TRBV7-9,NA,NA,TGTGCCAGCACCTCGTTGGGGACCAGGGGGACCCAGTACTTC,CASTSLGTRGTQYF
TRBJ2-3,TRBV18,NA,TRBD2,TGTGCCAGCTCATTACTAGCGGGAGTCTCAGATACGCAGTATTTT,CASSLLAGVSDTQYF
TRBJ1-4,TRBV29-1,few,NA,TGCAGCGTCGGGGGGATTGAAAAACTGTTTTTT,CSVGGIEKLFF
TRBJ2-7,TRBV28,NA,NA,TGTGCCAGCAGTTTATGGAAGGCGGACTCCTACGAGCAGTACTTC,CASSLWKADSYEQYF
TRBJ1-4,TRBV28,NA,NA,TGTGCCAGCAGTTTATTCCAAGTCAGCGGGACCTATTTT,CASSLFQVSGTYF
TRBJ2-1,TRBV28,NA,TRBD2,TGTGCCAGCAGCTCCGGGACTAGGATTGGGCAGTTCTTC,CASSSGTRIGQFF
TRBJ1-1,TRBV6-5,few,NA,TGTGCCAGCAGTTATATGGCGGAGAAGAACACTGAAGCTTTCTTT,CASSYMAEKNTEAFF
TRBJ2-7,TRBV6-6,few,NA,TGTGCCAGCAGCCCTTCCTACGAGCAGTACTTC,CASSPSYEQYF
TRBJ2-7,TRBV18,few,TRBD1,TGTGCCAGCTCACGAGACAGGGCCTACGAGCAGTACTTC,CASSRDRAYEQYF
TRBJ2-7,TRBV7-2,few,NA,TGTGCCAGCAGCTTAGCAGCGCGTACCTACGAGCAGTACTTC,CASSLAARTYEQYF
TRBJ1-1,TRBV18,NA,NA,TGTGCCAGCTCACCTAGTGGGTCGGCGGGGGCGCGTAGGACTGAAGCTTTCTTT,CASSPSGSAGARRTEAFF
TRBJ2-5,TRBV18,few,NA,TGTGCCAGCTCAGCCACAGGCGACCAAGAGACCCAGTACTTC,CASSATGDQETQYF
TRBJ2-1,TRBV4-3,NA,NA,TGCGCCAGCAGCCAAGAACAAGCGCCCCCGCTGATCTTC,CASSQEQAPPLIF
TRBJ1-1,TRBV18,few,TRBD1,TGTGCCAGCTCACCACCTCCTGCACAGGGGATTGTGGCTTTCTTT,CASSPPPAQGIVAFF
TRBJ2-3,TRBV4-2,few,TRBD2,TGTGCCAGCAGCCCAGAGGGGAGGGCAGATACGCAGTATTTT,CASSPEGRADTQYF
TRBJ2-7,TRBV29-1,NA,TRBD1,TGCAGCGTTGAAGACACAGGGACAGGGTTGCGGGAGCAGTACTTC,CSVEDTGTGLREQYF
TRBJ2-7,TRBV10-3,NA,TRBD2,TGTGCCATCAGTGAGCGGGAGGTCTACGAGCAGTACTTC,CAISEREVYEQYF
TRBJ2-3,TRBV30,NA,NA,TGTGCCTGGAGCAGGGGCGAAAGCACAGATACGCAGTATTTT,CAWSRGESTDTQYF
TRBJ2-2,TRBV5-1,NA,NA,TGCGCCAGCACCGAACGGGAGAACCCCGGGGAGCTGTTTTTT,CASTERENPGELFF
TRBJ1-4,TRBV2,few,TRBD1,TGTGCCAGCAGTGACACAGGGGGGGAAAAACTGTTTTTT,CASSDTGGEKLFF
TRBJ2-3,TRBV7-9,NA,NA,TGTGCCAGCAGCTTAGAGGGGGCAGATACGCAGTATTTT,CASSLEGADTQYF
TRBJ2-6,TRBV4-1,NA,TRBD2,TGCGCCAGCAGAGTACTAGCGGGAGCCCCTGGGGCCAACGTCCTGACTTTC,CASRVLAGAPGANVLTF
TRBJ2-7,TRBV6-5,few,TRBD2,TGTGCCAGCAGTTCCTATACTAGCGGGCCCTACGAGCAGTACTTC,CASSSYTSGPYEQYF
TRBJ1-5,TRBV4-3,NA,TRBD1,TGCGCCAGCAGCCCCCGACAGGGAGGTCAGCCCCAGCATTTT,CASSPRQGGQPQHF
TRBJ2-5,TRBV7-7,NA,TRBD2,TGTGCTAGCAGCTTAGCGGGAGGGCCTGAAGAGACCCAGTACTTC,CASSLAGGPEETQYF
TRBJ2-1,TRBV4-3,NA,TRBD1,TGCGCCAGCAGCGACCGGGACAGGGGCCTTATGAGCTCCTACAATGAGCAGTTCTTC,CASSDRDRGLMSSYNEQFF
TRBJ1-2,TRBV5-4,few,NA,TGTGCCAGCAGCCAAGAAAGTTTGTACTTCGAGGGCTACACCTTC,CASSQESLYFEGYTF
TRBJ2-2,TRBV6-5,NA,NA,TGTGCCAGCAGTTACTCGTGGGGGCGGGTCACCGGGGAGCTGTTTTTT,CASSYSWGRVTGELFF
TRBJ2-1,TRBV19,few,NA,TGTGCCAGTAGTATCCCCCGAGGAACAAATGAGCAGTTCTTC,CASSIPRGTNEQFF
TRBJ2-7,TRBV5-4,NA,TRBD2,TGTGCCAGCAGCCCGGGACTAGCGGGAGTAATAGGGCCCACCTACGAGCAGTACTTC,CASSPGLAGVIGPTYEQYF
TRBJ2-2,TRBV9,NA,NA,TGTGCCAGCAGCCCAGAGATCAGGGGTACCGGGGAGCTGTTTTTT,CASSPEIRGTGELFF
TRBJ1-1,TRBV18,few,NA,TGTGCCAGCTCACCACCAAGTAAGCAGAACACTGAAGCTTTCTTT,CASSPPSKQNTEAFF
TRBJ2-7,TRBV5-1,few,NA,TGCGCCAGCAGCTTGATGGGGGCAGCACCGTACGAGCAGTACTTC,CASSLMGAAPYEQYF
TRBJ2-7,TRBV28,NA,TRBD2,TGTGCCAGCAGTTTCCAAGACGGACTAGTGGAGAACTACGAGCAGTACTTC,CASSFQDGLVENYEQYF
TRBJ1-3,TRBV5-1,NA,NA,TGCGCCAGCAGCCAAGGACATTCGAGCTCTGGAAACACCATATATTTT,CASSQGHSSSGNTIYF
TRBJ1-2,TRBV30,few,TRBD1,TGTGCCTGGAGTAAGCTTAGTTGGGACAGGGATTTCGCGAACTATGGCTACACCTTC,CAWSKLSWDRDFANYGYTF
TRBJ2-7,TRBV4-1,once,TRBD1,TGCGCCAGCAGCCAAGACTACGTGCGACAGGGGTTTTACGAGCAGTACTTC,CASSQDYVRQGFYEQYF
TRBJ2-6,TRBV5-4,few,NA,TGTGCCAGCAGCCACAGCTCTGGGGCCAACGTCCTGACTTTC,CASSHSSGANVLTF
TRBJ2-3,TRBV9,NA,TRBD2,TGTGCCAGCAGCTTGACTAGCGGGAGAAGGGCAGATACGCAGTATTTT,CASSLTSGRRADTQYF
TRBJ2-5,TRBV6-6,few,NA,TGTGCCAGCAGTTACTCTGAGGTCCTTGATGAGACCCAGTACTTC,CASSYSEVLDETQYF
TRBJ1-2,TRBV29-1,NA,NA,TGCAGCGTTGACGAGGGGGATGGCTACACCTTC,CSVDEGDGYTF
TRBJ2-7,TRBV10-3,few,TRBD1,TGTGCCATCAGTGGGGACAGGTCCGGCTACGAGCAGTACTTC,CAISGDRSGYEQYF
TRBJ2-7,TRBV27,few,NA,TGTGCCAGCAGTTTATACGACAGTAAGTACGAGCAGTACTTC,CASSLYDSKYEQYF
TRBJ2-7,TRBV7-9,NA,NA,TGTGCCACTCAGGACAGCATCGATAAACCCTACGAGCAGTACTTC,CATQDSIDKPYEQYF
TRBJ2-7,TRBV4-1,NA,NA,TGCGCCAGCAGCCAAGGTATTTGGGCTACCTACGAGCAGTACTTC,CASSQGIWATYEQYF
TRBJ2-1,TRBV5-1,NA,NA,TGCGCCAGCAGCCCGGACAGCCTCTCCTACAATGAGCAGTTCTTC,CASSPDSLSYNEQFF
TRBJ2-7,TRBV28,few,TRBD1,TGTGCCAGCAGTTCGCCCGGATCCACGGGACAGGCGTACGAGCAGTACTTC,CASSSPGSTGQAYEQYF
TRBJ2-1,TRBV15,NA,NA,TGTGCCACCAGCAGAGGGATGGGGGCTTTAAACAATGAGCAGTTCTTC,CATSRGMGALNNEQFF
TRBJ2-2,TRBV11-2,few,NA,TGTGCCAGCAGCTTAGTCGGGCGGGAGAACACCGGGGAGCTGTTTTTT,CASSLVGRENTGELFF